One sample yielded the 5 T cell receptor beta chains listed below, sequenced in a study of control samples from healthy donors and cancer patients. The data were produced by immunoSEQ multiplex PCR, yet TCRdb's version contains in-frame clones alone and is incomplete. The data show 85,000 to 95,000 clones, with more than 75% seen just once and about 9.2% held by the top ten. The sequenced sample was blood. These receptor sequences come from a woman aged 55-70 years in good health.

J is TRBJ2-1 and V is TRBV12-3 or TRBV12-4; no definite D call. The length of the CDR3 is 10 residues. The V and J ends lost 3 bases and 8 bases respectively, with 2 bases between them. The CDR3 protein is CASSFYEQFF. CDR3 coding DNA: TGTGCCAGCAGTTTTTATGAGCAGTTCTTC.

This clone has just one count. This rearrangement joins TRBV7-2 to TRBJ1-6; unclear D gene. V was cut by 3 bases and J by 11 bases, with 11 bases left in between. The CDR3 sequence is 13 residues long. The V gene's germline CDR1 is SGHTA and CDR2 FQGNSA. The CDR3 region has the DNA TGTGCCAGCAGCTTTTACTCGGGCGCACCCCTCCACTTT. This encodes CASSFYSGAPLHF.

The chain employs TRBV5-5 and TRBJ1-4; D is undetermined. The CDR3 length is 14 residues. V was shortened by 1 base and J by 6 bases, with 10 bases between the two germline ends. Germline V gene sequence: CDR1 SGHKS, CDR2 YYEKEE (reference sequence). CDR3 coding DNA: TGTGCCAGCAGCTTGAGGACTTTGGATGAAAAACTGTTTTTT. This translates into CASSLRTLDEKLFF.

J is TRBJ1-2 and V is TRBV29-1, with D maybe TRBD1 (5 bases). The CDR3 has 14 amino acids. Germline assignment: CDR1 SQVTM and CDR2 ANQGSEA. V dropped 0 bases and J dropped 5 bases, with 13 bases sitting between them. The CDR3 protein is CSVEDMGERYGYTF. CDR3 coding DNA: TGCAGCGTTGAAGATATGGGGGAACGGTATGGCTACACCTTC.

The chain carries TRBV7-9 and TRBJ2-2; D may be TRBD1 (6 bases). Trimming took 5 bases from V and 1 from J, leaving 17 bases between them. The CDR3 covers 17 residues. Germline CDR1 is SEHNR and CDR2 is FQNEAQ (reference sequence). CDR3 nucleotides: TGTGCCAGCAGCGAGCCGGTTCGAGGGGGGAACACCGGGGAGCTGTTTTTT. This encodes CASSEPVRGGNTGELFF.